This is a list of T cell receptor beta chains from one sample in a study of beta chain features in type 1 diabetes. Clones were read by immunoSEQ multiplex PCR, and TCRdb kept only the in-frame ones, dropping some. The sample holds roughly 300,000 clones, 6.5% to 10% seen once. The specimen was central memory CD4+ T cells from blood. Receptors were obtained from a woman between 18 and 29 years old in good health. CDR3s include the opening cysteine and the closing phenylalanine or tryptophan. The D gene is left open where the match is weak. Size tells how often a clone was seen (once, few, many) or the class of an expanded clone, and some rows leave it out.

TGTGCCAGCAGCTTGGTGGGAAACATTCAGTACTTC,CASSLVGNIQYF,TRBV5-4,.,many,TRBJ2-4
TGTGCCAGCAGCTTAACGGGCACAGATACGCAGTATTTT,CASSLTGTDTQYF,TRBV7-9,.,.,TRBJ2-3
TGTGCCAGCACCTATCGGGGCGAGCAGTACTTC,CASTYRGEQYF,TRBV2,.,.,TRBJ2-7
TGTGCCAGCAGCGTAGAAGGCAGGAGAGGGAACAATGAGCAGTTCTTC,CASSVEGRRGNNEQFF,TRBV9,.,few,TRBJ2-1
TGTGCCAGCAGCCGACCCGATAGCACAGATACGCAGTATTTT,CASSRPDSTDTQYF,TRBV7-2,.,many,TRBJ2-3
TGTGCCAGCAGCCGGGGGCCCGGGGGAGGACAGCCCCAGCATTTT,CASSRGPGGGQPQHF,TRBV7-9,.,few,TRBJ1-5
TGTGCCAGCAGCAGACTAGCGGGAGAAGAGCAGTTCTTC,CASSRLAGEEQFF,TRBV7-9,TRBD2,few,TRBJ2-1
TGTGCCAGCAGCCCGACAGATCAGCCCCAGCATTTT,CASSPTDQPQHF,TRBV7-9,.,few,TRBJ1-5
TGCAGTGCTAGCCGAGGGTTTGAAGCTTTCTTT,CSASRGFEAFF,TRBV20-1,.,.,TRBJ1-1
TGTGCCAGCTCACCTGAACAGGGGGCGAGAAACACCATATATTTT,CASSPEQGARNTIYF,TRBV18,TRBD1,many,TRBJ1-3
TGTGCCATCAGTGACCCCCGGTTGTCCGCGGGATACGAGCAGTACTTC,CAISDPRLSAGYEQYF,TRBV10-3,.,many,TRBJ2-7
TGTGCCAGCAGGACACTAGGCATTCAGTACTTC,CASRTLGIQYF,TRBV6-5,.,.,TRBJ2-4
TGTGCTTCCAACCGGGACTCAACAGATACGCAGTATTTT,CASNRDSTDTQYF,TRBV10-3,.,few,TRBJ2-3
TGTGCCAGCAGTTTATACAGGGCCAGCTCCTACAATGAGCAGTTCTTC,CASSLYRASSYNEQFF,TRBV28,.,few,TRBJ2-1
TGCAGTGCGAGAGACTTCTACGAGCAGTACTTC,CSARDFYEQYF,TRBV20-1,.,.,TRBJ2-7
TGTGCCAGCAATCCCTACAGGGTGAACACTGAAGCTTTCTTT,CASNPYRVNTEAFF,TRBV28,.,few,TRBJ1-1
TGCGCCAGCAGCCAAGATTATCTAGGATACAGTGGCTCTGGGGCCAACGTCCTGACTTTC,CASSQDYLGYSGSGANVLTF,TRBV4-3,.,.,TRBJ2-6
TGCGCCAGCAGCGGGCGGGCGGAGCCGAACACCGGGGAGCTGTTTTTT,CASSGRAEPNTGELFF,TRBV5-1,.,.,TRBJ2-2
TGTGCCAGCAGTAGGGGGACAGCTAGTTCTCAATCCTACGAGCAGTACTTC,CASSRGTASSQSYEQYF,TRBV27,TRBD1,few,TRBJ2-7
TGTGCCAGCAGCTCCTCCGGTGGGGAGACCCAGTACTTC,CASSSSGGETQYF,TRBV7-9,.,.,TRBJ2-5
TGTGCCATCAGTGGTACAGGGAAGGGAGACTACGAGCAGTACTTC,CAISGTGKGDYEQYF,TRBV10-3,.,few,TRBJ2-7
TGTGCCAGCAGCTTAGGGTTGACAGGGAACTATGGCTACACCTTC,CASSLGLTGNYGYTF,TRBV7-2,TRBD1,.,TRBJ1-2
TGTGCCAGCAGGTCTCCAGGGCGACTATTACTGCCCGAGCAGTACTTC,CASRSPGRLLLPEQYF,TRBV5-4,.,.,TRBJ2-7
TGCAGCGTTGAGCTAGCGGGAGGGCCGAAGTACCAAGAGACCCAGTACTTC,CSVELAGGPKYQETQYF,TRBV29-1,TRBD2,few,TRBJ2-5
TGTGCCAGCTCACCAGCAGCTCTCAGCACAGATACGCAGTATTTT,CASSPAALSTDTQYF,TRBV18,.,many,TRBJ2-3
TGCGCCAGCAGCTTGGGTGACTTGCGGGATACGCAGTATTTT,CASSLGDLRDTQYF,TRBV5-1,.,.,TRBJ2-3
TGTGCCAGCAGTTTACCCGGACAGGGGGTAGAGACCCAGTACTTC,CASSLPGQGVETQYF,TRBV28,TRBD1,few,TRBJ2-5
TGTGCCAGCAGCTTCGAGCCCTTCGGGCAGCCCCAGCATTTT,CASSFEPFGQPQHF,TRBV5-8,.,few,TRBJ1-5
TGTGCCAGCGGGGGACGCATGGGAGAGACCCAGTACTTC,CASGGRMGETQYF,TRBV11-2,.,.,TRBJ2-5
TGCGCCAGCAGTCAATCTCGCAGGGGGACCCCCGGGGAGCTGTTTTTT,CASSQSRRGTPGELFF,TRBV23-1,TRBD1,.,TRBJ2-2
TGTGCCAGCTCACCACAGAGCAGCGATGGCAGTGAGCAGTTCTTC,CASSPQSSDGSEQFF,TRBV18,.,many,TRBJ2-1
TGTGCCATCAAGGGACAGGATAGGAACTATGGCTACACCTTC,CAIKGQDRNYGYTF,TRBV10-3,TRBD1,few,TRBJ1-2
TGTGCCAGCAGCTTAGGGCATGGGGGCAATGAGCAGTTCTTC,CASSLGHGGNEQFF,TRBV7-8,.,.,TRBJ2-1
TGTGCCAGTACCACCGGGGAGCTGTTTTTT,CASTTGELFF,TRBV19,.,few,TRBJ2-2
TGTGCCAGTAGTAAACGGGGACTGATTAATGAGCAGTTCTTC,CASSKRGLINEQFF,TRBV19,.,few,TRBJ2-1
TGTGCCAGCAGCTTGGGCGGCCGTGGAAACACCATATATTTT,CASSLGGRGNTIYF,TRBV11-2,.,.,TRBJ1-3
TGCGCCAGCAGGGTAGCGGGAGGGGACTACAATGAGCAGTTCTTC,CASRVAGGDYNEQFF,TRBV23-1,TRBD2,.,TRBJ2-1
TGTGCCAGCAGCAAAGCCCTTACCTTCTGGGGGGGTGAAGCTTTCTTT,CASSKALTFWGGEAFF,TRBV21-1,.,.,TRBJ1-1
TGCGCCAGCAGGGGGAACACTGAAGCTTTCTTT,CASRGNTEAFF,TRBV23-1,.,many,TRBJ1-1
TGTGCCAGCAGCTTAGCGAGACTAGTGAGGACCGGGGAGCTGTTTTTT,CASSLARLVRTGELFF,TRBV7-8,.,few,TRBJ2-2
TGTGCCAGCAGGCCGAAAGACGGCTCCTACAATGAGCAGTTCTTC,CASRPKDGSYNEQFF,TRBV28,.,.,TRBJ2-1
TGTGCCAGCAGGAGGGGACAAGGCTACACCTTC,CASRRGQGYTF,TRBV28,.,many,TRBJ1-2
TGCAGCGTTGTGTCGGCTAGCGGGAGGGGAAGTAAGCAGTTCTTC,CSVVSASGRGSKQFF,TRBV29-1,TRBD2,.,TRBJ2-1
TGCGCCAGCAGGGACGGACCTGACAATGAGCAGTTCTTC,CASRDGPDNEQFF,TRBV5-1,.,many,TRBJ2-1
TGTGCCAGCTCATTCGTTACAGCTGAAGCTTTCTTT,CASSFVTAEAFF,TRBV18,.,.,TRBJ1-1